The following is a T cell receptor (beta chain) sequence with its context. What it recognizes is unknown. Arm-PCR of CDR3 regions and iRepertoire HTBI primers were used to build TCR beta libraries. TCRdb fed the multiplex PCR reads into MiXCR, producing one record per CDR3 protein. The sample includes under 450,000 distinct CDR3 sequences, around 24% of them seen just once. This record comes from a study of regulatory T cells in long-lasting Graves disease. The CDR3 is 15 residues long. CDR1 is MNHEY, CDR2 SMNVEV, per germline (reference sequence). The V and J ends lost 4 bases and 5 bases respectively, with 17 bases between them. Whole-study findings and limits: Favoring TRBV28, TRBJ1-2 and TRBJ2-5 was a feature seen in persistent disease. Examination was confined to peripheral blood, excluding thyroid tissue.

Time point meaning: persistent/refractory GD, antithyroid drugs over 5 years with positive TRAb. After RNA was extracted from PBMCs, the TCR library was made from it. Guidelines of the American Thyroid Association were used to diagnose Graves' disease. This TCR was recovered from a female donor with Graves disease. The V gene is TRBV27, the J gene TRBJ1-1, with TRBD1 as a possible D gene (5 bases). This sample comprised peripheral blood mononuclear cells (PBMCs), obtained when the disease was refractory, from a patient treated with antithyroid drugs. The CDR3 spells CASSSQRGVGTEAFF. In DNA form, the CDR3 reads TGTGCCAGCAGTTCACAAAGGGGAGTTGGAACTGAAGCTTTCTTT.